The source of this T cell receptor beta chain is a study of shared T cell receptors in the human thymus. Repertoires were generated with immunoSEQ multiplex PCR, while TCRdb's copy carries only in-frame clones and drops some. The sample carries over 450,000 clones, approximately 78% recorded once. CDR3 size: 15 residues. Germline lookup yields CDR1 SGHAT and CDR2 FQNNGV. The germline V and J ends were trimmed by 2 bases and 1 base, with 11 bases remaining between them. These data also featured in a second study, about human thymus T cells.

The receptor's source is a boy under three years old with a congenital heart defect. This chain uses TRBV11-2 with TRBJ2-5, with D maybe TRBD2 (5 bases). Sample: thymocytes. CDR3 DNA sequence: TGTGCCAGCAGCTTACGGTGGACTCCCCAAGAGACCCAGTACTTC. It codes for CASSLRWTPQETQYF.